The T cell receptor (beta chain) under discussion was sequenced for a study of blood T cell repertoires in COVID-19. From germline, CDR1 is MNHEY and CDR2 SVGAGI. The CDR3 runs 16 residues. Germline trimming cut 0 bases from V and 10 bases from J; bases unmatched to any gene: 11. Seattle's enrolled individuals joined amid active infection and were then monitored longitudinally. Study processing details: The authors estimated nucleated cell counts from reference gene primer amplification. TCRdb's table, derived via immunoSEQ multiplex PCR, lists solely in-frame clones and lacks some. For V, J and clone size, that table is used; D and trimming come from the DNA. Found here are a few hundred thousand clones, 84% of them singletons; the top ten hold roughly a tenth.

The sequenced sample was peripheral blood. This clonotype originated in a woman older than 75 with COVID-19, enrolled during active disease. The gene calls are TRBV6-5 and TRBJ2-1; 8 bases line up with TRBD2. The DNA of the CDR3 is TGTGCCAGCAGTTACTCGGTGGCGGGGGGTCGGACGGAGCAGTTCTTC. It codes for CASSYSVAGGRTEQFF.